These T cell receptor beta chains were read from a single sample in a study of T-cell memory formation after mild COVID-19. TCRdb itself ran the 5' RACE reads through MiXCR, one entry per CDR3 protein. The repertoire has some 410,000 distinct CDR3 sequences, roughly a quarter of them found once; the top ten carry 10% to 15%. The sequencing input was PBMCs or a T cell subset sorted from them (not recorded which). These receptors were obtained from an adult woman who had mild COVID-19 (a few samples of this study predate the infection). Cell type and time point are not known. CDR3s include the opening cysteine and the closing phenylalanine or tryptophan. Each record gives: CDR3 length, D gene, J gene, V gene, clone size, CDR3 protein, CDR3 DNA. D genes are given only for firm matches. Expanded clones are given a class, and other clones once, few, many or no size at all.

>15|NA|TRBJ2-1|TRBV11-2|NA
CASSLDPVSAHPGQF
TGTGCCAGCAGCTTAGATCCAGTCTCGGCCCACCCAGGCCAATTC
>14|TRBD1|TRBJ1-4|TRBV7-9|NA
CASRGTGGEEKLFF
TGTGCCAGCAGAGGGACAGGGGGCGAAGAAAAACTGTTTTTT
>16|NA|TRBJ2-1|TRBV12-3/TRBV12-4|NA
CASSLDGRGAHNEQFF
TGTGCCAGCAGTTTAGATGGCAGGGGCGCACACAATGAGCAGTTCTTC
>15|NA|TRBJ2-2|TRBV2|NA
CASSERDTKAGELFF
TGTGCCAGCAGTGAAAGGGACACGAAGGCCGGGGAGCTGTTTTTT
>16|TRBD1|TRBJ1-1|TRBV19|NA
CASSTRDRGRGTEAFF
TGTGCCAGTAGTACGAGGGACAGGGGGCGCGGCACTGAAGCTTTCTTT
>13|NA|TRBJ1-1|TRBV7-7|few
CASSRSTVSEAFF
TGTGCTAGCAGCCGCTCGACAGTCAGTGAAGCTTTCTTT
>13|NA|TRBJ2-7|TRBV29-1|few
CSYRGGSSYEQYF
TGCAGCTACCGGGGTGGCAGCTCCTACGAGCAGTACTTC
>14|NA|TRBJ1-3|TRBV11-2|NA
CASRSGVEGNTIYF
TGTGCCAGCAGGAGCGGAGTGGAAGGAAACACCATATATTTT
>14|NA|TRBJ1-1|TRBV12-3/TRBV12-4|few
CASSRAARGTEAFF
TGTGCCAGCAGTCGCGCAGCCAGGGGCACTGAAGCTTTCTTT
>16|NA|TRBJ1-5|TRBV6-6|many
CASSSQYRDSDQPQHF
TGTGCCAGCAGTTCACAATACCGGGACTCCGATCAGCCCCAGCATTTT
>16|TRBD2|TRBJ2-1|TRBV24-1|NA
CATSDRLAGVSNEQFF
TGTGCCACCAGTGATCGACTAGCGGGAGTGTCGAATGAGCAGTTCTTC
>15|NA|TRBJ1-2|TRBV4-1|NA
CASSHSRGSSYGYTF
TGCGCCAGCAGCCACTCGAGGGGCTCTAGTTATGGCTACACCTTC
>12|NA|TRBJ1-6|TRBV12-3/TRBV12-4|NA
CANSWLGSPLHF
TGTGCCAACAGTTGGCTAGGCTCACCCCTCCACTTT
>15|TRBD1|TRBJ1-3|TRBV30|few
CAWRGQMNSGNTIYF
TGTGCCTGGAGGGGACAGATGAACTCTGGAAACACCATATATTTT
>13|NA|TRBJ1-1|TRBV7-2|NA
CASSLAPGTEAFF
TGTGCCAGCAGCTTAGCGCCGGGCACTGAAGCTTTCTTT
>13|NA|TRBJ2-3|TRBV7-9|few
CASSYRISDTQYF
TGTGCCAGCAGCTACCGGATCTCAGATACGCAGTATTTT
>16|TRBD2|TRBJ2-3|TRBV7-8|NA
CASSFGGGTNTDTQYF
TGTGCCAGCAGCTTCGGCGGGGGGACTAACACAGATACGCAGTATTTT
>15|TRBD2|TRBJ2-7|TRBV4-3|NA
CASSPSGTSGYEQYF
TGCGCCAGCAGCCCTTCCGGGACTAGCGGGTACGAGCAGTACTTC
>18|TRBD2|TRBJ2-3|TRBV11-2|few
CASSPGTSGSYLADTQYF
TGTGCCAGCAGCCCAGGGACTAGCGGATCATACCTAGCAGATACGCAGTATTTT
>15|NA|TRBJ2-1|TRBV6-5|few
CASSYVPFSYNEQFF
TGTGCCAGCAGTTACGTCCCCTTCTCCTACAATGAGCAGTTCTTC
>16|TRBD1|TRBJ2-5|TRBV7-9|few
CASSASPTGSRETQYF
TGTGCCAGCAGCGCATCCCCGACAGGGAGTAGGGAGACCCAGTACTTC
>12|NA|TRBJ2-5|TRBV5-1|few
CASRGREETQYF
TGCGCCAGCAGGGGACGAGAAGAGACCCAGTACTTC
>14|TRBD1|TRBJ2-5|TRBV16|few
CASSGDRKQETQYF
TGTGCCAGCAGCGGGGACAGGAAACAAGAGACCCAGTACTTC
>15|TRBD1|TRBJ2-7|TRBV3-1|NA
CASSEAGTGFNEQYF
TGTGCCAGCAGCGAAGCCGGGACAGGGTTCAACGAGCAGTACTTC
>18|NA|TRBJ1-5|TRBV12-3/TRBV12-4|NA
CASSPPIRANDRGQPQHF
TGTGCCAGCAGCCCCCCCATTCGGGCCAATGACCGGGGGCAGCCCCAGCATTTT
>13|NA|TRBJ2-1|TRBV6-6|NA
CASTPGHRNEQFF
TGTGCCAGCACCCCTGGTCATCGCAATGAGCAGTTCTTC
>10|NA|TRBJ2-1|TRBV29-1|NA
CSASYNEQFF
TGCAGCGCCTCCTACAATGAGCAGTTCTTC
>15|TRBD2|TRBJ2-5|TRBV4-1|many
CASSQGGGNWETQYF
TGCGCCAGCAGCCAAGGCGGGGGGAATTGGGAGACCCAGTACTTC
>14|TRBD1|TRBJ1-5|TRBV5-6|NA
CASTTGQSNQPQHF
TGTGCCAGCACCACGGGACAGAGCAATCAGCCCCAGCATTTT
>13|NA|TRBJ1-3|TRBV6-5|NA
CASSPTSGNTIYF
TGTGCCAGCAGTCCCACCTCTGGAAACACCATATATTTT
>17|TRBD2|TRBJ2-3|TRBV5-1|many
CASSSGTSGVREDTQYF
TGCGCCAGCAGCTCCGGGACTAGCGGGGTACGCGAAGATACGCAGTATTTT
>12|NA|TRBJ2-1|TRBV12-3/TRBV12-4|NA
CASSPRDPEQFF
TGTGCCAGCAGTCCCCGGGACCCTGAGCAGTTCTTC
>14|NA|TRBJ2-2|TRBV9|NA
CASSVAGFTGELFF
TGTGCCAGCAGCGTAGCGGGGTTCACCGGGGAGCTGTTTTTT
>14|TRBD1|TRBJ1-1|TRBV12-3/TRBV12-4|few
CASSLDRGATEAFF
TGTGCCAGCAGCCTTGACAGGGGGGCCACTGAAGCTTTCTTT
>13|TRBD2|TRBJ2-1|TRBV12-3/TRBV12-4|NA
CASGGGRLNEQFF
TGTGCCAGTGGGGGAGGGCGTCTCAATGAGCAGTTCTTC
>14|TRBD1|TRBJ2-7|TRBV5-1|NA
CASNRDSSPYEQYF
TGCGCCAGCAACAGGGACAGCTCTCCCTACGAGCAGTACTTC
>15|TRBD1|TRBJ2-1|TRBV13|NA
CASSLDPGQGEEQFF
TGTGCCAGCAGCTTAGATCCCGGACAGGGCGAGGAGCAGTTCTTC
>14|NA|TRBJ2-1|TRBV11-2|NA
CASSSALGGNEQFF
TGTGCCAGCAGCTCAGCCCTCGGGGGCAATGAGCAGTTCTTC
>13|NA|TRBJ2-5|TRBV11-2|few
CASSLDPTETQYF
TGTGCCAGCAGCTTAGATCCTACAGAGACCCAGTACTTC
>17|NA|TRBJ2-1|TRBV24-1|few
CATSDFTGRSSYNEQFF
TGTGCCACCAGTGATTTTACTGGCAGAAGCTCCTACAATGAGCAGTTCTTC
>13|NA|TRBJ1-2|TRBV12-3/TRBV12-4|few
CASSLVIYYGYTF
TGTGCCAGCAGTTTAGTGATCTACTATGGCTACACCTTC
>12|TRBD1|TRBJ1-1|TRBV30|NA
CACGTVNTEAFF
TGTGCCTGTGGGACAGTGAACACTGAAGCTTTCTTT
>12|TRBD1|TRBJ1-4|TRBV29-1|NA
CSVKTGNEKLFF
TGCAGCGTAAAGACAGGGAATGAAAAACTGTTTTTT
>13|NA|TRBJ1-5|TRBV30|few
CAWSGGFNQPQHF
TGTGCCTGGAGTGGTGGTTTCAATCAGCCCCAGCATTTT
>16|NA|TRBJ1-3|TRBV4-2|NA
CASSQVAGRSGNTIYF
TGTGCCAGCAGCCAAGTGGCGGGACGCTCTGGAAACACCATATATTTT
>13|NA|TRBJ2-6|TRBV10-3|NA
CAITAPGANVLTF
TGTGCCATCACGGCCCCTGGGGCCAACGTCCTGACTTTC
>16|NA|TRBJ2-7|TRBV9|few
CASSVGHGRVDYEQYF
TGTGCCAGCAGCGTAGGCCACGGTAGGGTCGACTACGAGCAGTACTTC
>15|NA|TRBJ2-7|TRBV5-1|NA
CASSLALLGDDEQYF
TGCGCCAGCAGCTTGGCCTTGCTAGGGGATGACGAGCAGTACTTC
>14|NA|TRBJ2-5|TRBV23-1|few
CASSQSPRGETQYF
TGCGCCAGCAGTCAATCGCCCAGGGGAGAGACCCAGTACTTC
>14|NA|TRBJ2-7|TRBV11-2|many
CASSGKEARYEQYF
TGTGCCAGCAGCGGTAAGGAGGCTCGGTACGAGCAGTACTTC
>14|TRBD2|TRBJ2-7|TRBV18|NA
CASSEGLAGSEQYF
TGTGCCAGCTCAGAAGGACTAGCGGGGTCTGAGCAGTACTTC
>12|NA|TRBJ2-7|TRBV7-2|NA
CASSPEGVEQYF
TGTGCCAGCTCCCCAGAGGGGGTCGAGCAGTACTTC
>13|NA|TRBJ2-7|TRBV6-6|NA
CASSYWEAYEQYF
TGTGCCAGCAGTTACTGGGAGGCTTACGAGCAGTACTTC
>14|TRBD1|TRBJ2-7|TRBV5-6|NA
CASSGMDRPGEQYF
TGTGCCAGCAGCGGGATGGACAGGCCCGGCGAGCAGTACTTC
>15|NA|TRBJ2-2|TRBV14|NA
CASSQDRVLTGELFF
TGTGCCAGCAGCCAAGACAGGGTCCTCACCGGGGAGCTGTTTTTT